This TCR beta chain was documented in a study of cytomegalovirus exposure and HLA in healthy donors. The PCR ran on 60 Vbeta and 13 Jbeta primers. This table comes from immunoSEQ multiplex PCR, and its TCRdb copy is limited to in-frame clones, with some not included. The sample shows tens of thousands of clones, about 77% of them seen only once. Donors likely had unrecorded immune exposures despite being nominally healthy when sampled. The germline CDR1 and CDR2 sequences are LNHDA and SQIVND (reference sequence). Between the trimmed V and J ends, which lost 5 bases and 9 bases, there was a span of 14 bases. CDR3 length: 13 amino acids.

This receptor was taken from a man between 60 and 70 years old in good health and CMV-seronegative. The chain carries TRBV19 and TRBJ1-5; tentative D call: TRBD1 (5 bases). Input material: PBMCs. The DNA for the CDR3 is TGTGCCAGTAGTTCAGGGCTCACGGGGCCCCAGCATTTT. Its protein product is CASSSGLTGPQHF.